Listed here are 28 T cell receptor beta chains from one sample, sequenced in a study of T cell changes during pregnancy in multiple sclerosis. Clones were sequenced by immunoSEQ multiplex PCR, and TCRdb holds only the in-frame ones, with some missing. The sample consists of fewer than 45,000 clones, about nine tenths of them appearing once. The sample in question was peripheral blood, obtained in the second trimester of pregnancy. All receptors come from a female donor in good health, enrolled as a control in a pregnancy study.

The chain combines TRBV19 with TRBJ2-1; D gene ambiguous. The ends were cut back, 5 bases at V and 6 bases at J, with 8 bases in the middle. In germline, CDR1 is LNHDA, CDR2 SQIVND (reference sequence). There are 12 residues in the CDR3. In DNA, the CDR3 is TGTGCCAGTAGTGATACGAGCAATGAGCAGTTCTTC. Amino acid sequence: CASSDTSNEQFF.

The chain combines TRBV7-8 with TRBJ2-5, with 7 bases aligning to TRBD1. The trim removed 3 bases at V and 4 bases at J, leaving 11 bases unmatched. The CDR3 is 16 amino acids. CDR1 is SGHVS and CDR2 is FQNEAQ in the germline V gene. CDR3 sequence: CASSFSGQGVRETQYF. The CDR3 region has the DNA TGTGCCAGCAGCTTTTCGGGGCAGGGGGTGCGAGAGACCCAGTACTTC.

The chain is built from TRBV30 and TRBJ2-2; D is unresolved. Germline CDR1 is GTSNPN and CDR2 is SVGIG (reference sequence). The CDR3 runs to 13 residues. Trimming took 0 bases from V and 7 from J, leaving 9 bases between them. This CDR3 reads CAWSVLRIGELFF. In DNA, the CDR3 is TGTGCCTGGAGTGTTCTGCGGATCGGGGAGCTGTTTTTT.

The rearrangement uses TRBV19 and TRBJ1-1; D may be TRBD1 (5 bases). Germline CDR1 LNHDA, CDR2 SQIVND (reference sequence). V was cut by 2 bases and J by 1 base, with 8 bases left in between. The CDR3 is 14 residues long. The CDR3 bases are TGTGCCAGTAGTATAAATGGGGCGAACACTGAAGCTTTCTTT. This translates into CASSINGANTEAFF. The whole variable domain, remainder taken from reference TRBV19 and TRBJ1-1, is DGGITQSPKYLFRKEGQNVTLSCEQNLNHDAMYWYRQDPGQGLRLIYYSQIVNDFQKGDIAEGYSVSREKKESFPLTVTSAQKNPTAFYLCASSINGANTEAFFGQGTRLTVV.

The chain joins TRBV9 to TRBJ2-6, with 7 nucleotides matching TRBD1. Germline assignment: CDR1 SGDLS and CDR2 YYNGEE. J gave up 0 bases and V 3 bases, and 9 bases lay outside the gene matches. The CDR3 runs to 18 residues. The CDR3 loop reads CASSATGTAGSGANVLTF. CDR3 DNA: TGTGCCAGCAGCGCCACCGGGACAGCTGGCTCTGGGGCCAACGTCCTGACTTTC.

The CDR3 protein is CASSLVPTGSYEQYF. CDR3 DNA sequence: TGTGCCAGCAGCTTGGTCCCGACAGGCTCCTACGAGCAGTACTTC. The genes are TRBV5-6 and TRBJ2-7; D is perhaps TRBD1 (6 bases). Germline lookup yields CDR1 SGHDT and CDR2 YYEEEE. CDR3 size: 15 residues. Trimming removed 0 bases at V and 0 bases at J, with 10 bases between.

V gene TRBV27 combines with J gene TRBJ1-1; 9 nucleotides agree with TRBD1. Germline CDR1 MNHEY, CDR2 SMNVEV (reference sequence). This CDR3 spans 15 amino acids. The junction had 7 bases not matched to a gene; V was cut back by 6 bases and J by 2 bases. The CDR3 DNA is TGTGCCAGCAGGCAACAGGGGGCGTATAACACTGAAGCTTTCTTT. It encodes CASRQQGAYNTEAFF.

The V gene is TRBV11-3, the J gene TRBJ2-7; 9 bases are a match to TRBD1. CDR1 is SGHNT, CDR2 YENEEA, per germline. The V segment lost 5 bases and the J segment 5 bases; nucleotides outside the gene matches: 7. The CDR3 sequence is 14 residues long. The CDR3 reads CASSQTGGKDEQYF. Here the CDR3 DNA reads TGTGCCAGCAGCCAGACAGGGGGGAAAGACGAGCAGTACTTC.

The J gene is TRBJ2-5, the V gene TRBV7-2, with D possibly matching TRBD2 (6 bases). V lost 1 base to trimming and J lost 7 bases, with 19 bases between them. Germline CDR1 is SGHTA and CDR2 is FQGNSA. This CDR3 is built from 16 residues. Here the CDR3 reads CASSLVGGVPGGTQYF. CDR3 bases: TGTGCCAGCAGCTTAGTGGGTGGTGTTCCCGGGGGGACCCAGTACTTC.

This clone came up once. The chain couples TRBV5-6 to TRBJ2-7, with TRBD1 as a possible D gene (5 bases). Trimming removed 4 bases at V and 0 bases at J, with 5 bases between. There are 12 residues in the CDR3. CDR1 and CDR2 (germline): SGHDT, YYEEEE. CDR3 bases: TGTGCCAGCAGCAGGGGCTCCTACGAGCAGTACTTC. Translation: CASSRGSYEQYF.

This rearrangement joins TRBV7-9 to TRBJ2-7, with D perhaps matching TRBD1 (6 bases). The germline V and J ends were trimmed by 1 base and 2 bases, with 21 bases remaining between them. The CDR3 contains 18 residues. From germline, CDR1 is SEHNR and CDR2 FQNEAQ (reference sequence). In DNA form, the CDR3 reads TGTGCCAGCAGCTTAGAAACCAGGACAGAAAAGTTCCCCTACGAGCAGTACTTC. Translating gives CASSLETRTEKFPYEQYF.

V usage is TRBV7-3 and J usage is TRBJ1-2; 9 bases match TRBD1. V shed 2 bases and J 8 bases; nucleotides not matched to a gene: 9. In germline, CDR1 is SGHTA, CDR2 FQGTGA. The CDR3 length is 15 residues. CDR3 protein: CASSLPMDRGDGYTF. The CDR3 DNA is TGTGCCAGCAGCTTACCCATGGACAGGGGAGACGGCTACACCTTC.

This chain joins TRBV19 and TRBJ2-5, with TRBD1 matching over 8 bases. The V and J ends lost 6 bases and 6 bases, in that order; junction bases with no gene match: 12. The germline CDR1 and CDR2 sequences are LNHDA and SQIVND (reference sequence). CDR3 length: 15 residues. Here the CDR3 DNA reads TGTGCCAGTAGCGAACTGACAGGGGTTCAGAAGACCCAGTACTTC. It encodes CASSELTGVQKTQYF. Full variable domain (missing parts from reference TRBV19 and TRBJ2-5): DGGITQSPKYLFRKEGQNVTLSCEQNLNHDAMYWYRQDPGQGLRLIYYSQIVNDFQKGDIAEGYSVSREKKESFPLTVTSAQKNPTAFYLCASSELTGVQKTQYFGPGTRLLVL.

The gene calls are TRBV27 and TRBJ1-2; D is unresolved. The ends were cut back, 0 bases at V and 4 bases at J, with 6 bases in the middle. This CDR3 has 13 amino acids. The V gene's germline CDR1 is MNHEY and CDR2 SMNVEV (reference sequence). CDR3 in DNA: TGTGCCAGCAGTTTATCGCACGGCTATGGCTACACCTTC. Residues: CASSLSHGYGYTF.

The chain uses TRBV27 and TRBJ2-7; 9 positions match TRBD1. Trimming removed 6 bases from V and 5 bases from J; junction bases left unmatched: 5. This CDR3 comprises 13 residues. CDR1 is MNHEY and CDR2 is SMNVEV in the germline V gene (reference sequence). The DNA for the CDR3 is TGTGCCAGCAGCCTGGACAGGGGCCACGAGCAGTACTTC. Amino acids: CASSLDRGHEQYF.

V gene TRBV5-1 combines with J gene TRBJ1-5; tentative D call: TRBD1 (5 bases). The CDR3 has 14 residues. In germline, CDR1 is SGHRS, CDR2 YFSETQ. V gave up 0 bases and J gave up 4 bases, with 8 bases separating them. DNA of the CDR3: TGCGCCAGCAGCTTGGCCGGGGGGAATCAGCCCCAGCATTTT. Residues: CASSLAGGNQPQHF.

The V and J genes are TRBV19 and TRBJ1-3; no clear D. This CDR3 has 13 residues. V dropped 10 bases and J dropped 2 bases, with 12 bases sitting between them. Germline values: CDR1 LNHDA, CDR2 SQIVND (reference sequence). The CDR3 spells CATGEAPGNTIYF. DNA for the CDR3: TGTGCCACTGGGGAGGCTCCTGGAAACACCATATATTTT.

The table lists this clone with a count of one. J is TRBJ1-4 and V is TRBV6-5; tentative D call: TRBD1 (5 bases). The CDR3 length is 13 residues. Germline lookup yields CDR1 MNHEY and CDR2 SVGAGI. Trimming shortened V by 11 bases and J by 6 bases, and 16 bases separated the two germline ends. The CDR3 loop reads CASSPGRDEKLFF. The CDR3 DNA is TGTGCCTCGTCTCCAGGGAGGGATGAAAAACTGTTTTTT.

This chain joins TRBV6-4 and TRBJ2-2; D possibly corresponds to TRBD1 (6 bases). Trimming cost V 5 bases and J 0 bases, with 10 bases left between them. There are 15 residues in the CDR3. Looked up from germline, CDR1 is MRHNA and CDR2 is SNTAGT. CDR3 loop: CASSRSGANTGELFF. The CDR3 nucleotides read TGTGCCAGCAGTAGGTCAGGGGCGAACACCGGGGAGCTGTTTTTT.

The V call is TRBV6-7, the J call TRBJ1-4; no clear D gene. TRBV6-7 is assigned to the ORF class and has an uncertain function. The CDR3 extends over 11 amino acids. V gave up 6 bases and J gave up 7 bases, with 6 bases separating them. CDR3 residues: CASRPGEKLFF. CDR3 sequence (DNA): TGTGCCAGCAGGCCCGGTGAAAAACTGTTTTTT.

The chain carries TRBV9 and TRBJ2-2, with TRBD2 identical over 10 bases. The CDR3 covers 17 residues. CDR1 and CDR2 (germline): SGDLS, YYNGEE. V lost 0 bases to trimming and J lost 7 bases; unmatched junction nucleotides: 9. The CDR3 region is CASSVVDSGGAHGELFF. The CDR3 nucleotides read TGTGCCAGCAGCGTAGTAGACAGCGGGGGGGCGCACGGGGAGCTGTTTTTT.

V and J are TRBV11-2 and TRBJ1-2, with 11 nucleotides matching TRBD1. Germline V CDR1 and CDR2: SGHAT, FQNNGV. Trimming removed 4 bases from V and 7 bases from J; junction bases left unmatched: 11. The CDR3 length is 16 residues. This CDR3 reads CASSYYRDRGSSGYTF. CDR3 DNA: TGTGCCAGCAGCTACTACCGGGACAGGGGGTCAAGTGGCTACACCTTC.

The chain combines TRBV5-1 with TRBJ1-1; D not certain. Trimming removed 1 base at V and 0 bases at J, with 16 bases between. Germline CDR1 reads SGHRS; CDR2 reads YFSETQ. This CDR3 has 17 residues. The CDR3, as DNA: TGCGCCAGCAGCTTGCAACTTCGGGGATCCATGAACACTGAAGCTTTCTTT. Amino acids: CASSLQLRGSMNTEAFF.

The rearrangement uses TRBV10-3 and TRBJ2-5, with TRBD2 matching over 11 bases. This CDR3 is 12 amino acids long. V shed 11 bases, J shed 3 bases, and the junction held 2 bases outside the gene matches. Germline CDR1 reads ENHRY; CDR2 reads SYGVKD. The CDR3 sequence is CAVGLAEETQYF. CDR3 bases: TGTGCCGTGGGACTAGCGGAAGAGACCCAGTACTTC.

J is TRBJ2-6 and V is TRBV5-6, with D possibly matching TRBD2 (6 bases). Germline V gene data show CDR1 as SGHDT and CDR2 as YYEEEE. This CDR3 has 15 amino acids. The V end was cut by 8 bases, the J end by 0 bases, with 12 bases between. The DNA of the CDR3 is TGTGCCAGTCGGCGGGATAGCTCTGGGGCCAACGTCCTGACTTTC. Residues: CASRRDSSGANVLTF.

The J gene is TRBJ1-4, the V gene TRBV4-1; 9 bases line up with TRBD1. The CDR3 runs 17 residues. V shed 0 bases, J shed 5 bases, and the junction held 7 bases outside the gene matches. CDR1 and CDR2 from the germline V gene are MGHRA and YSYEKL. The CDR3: CASSQDRSGTGNEKLFF. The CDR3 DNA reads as TGCGCCAGCAGCCAAGATCGATCCGGGACAGGGAATGAAAAACTGTTTTTT.

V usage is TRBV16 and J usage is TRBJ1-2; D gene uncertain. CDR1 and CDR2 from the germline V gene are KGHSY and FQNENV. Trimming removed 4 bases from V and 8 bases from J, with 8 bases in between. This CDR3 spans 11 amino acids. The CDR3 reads CASSPSVGYTF. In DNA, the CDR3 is TGTGCCAGCAGCCCCAGTGTGGGCTACACCTTC.

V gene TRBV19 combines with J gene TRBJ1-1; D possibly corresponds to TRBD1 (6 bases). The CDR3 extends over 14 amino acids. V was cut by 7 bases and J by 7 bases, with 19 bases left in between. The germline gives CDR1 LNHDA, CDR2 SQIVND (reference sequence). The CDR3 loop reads CASTQGQGRGEAFF. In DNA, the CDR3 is TGTGCCAGTACACAAGGTCAGGGGAGAGGTGAAGCTTTCTTT. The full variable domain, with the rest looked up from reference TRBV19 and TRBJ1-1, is DGGITQSPKYLFRKEGQNVTLSCEQNLNHDAMYWYRQDPGQGLRLIYYSQIVNDFQKGDIAEGYSVSREKKESFPLTVTSAQKNPTAFYLCASTQGQGRGEAFFGQGTRLTVV.